The rows below give T cell receptor beta chains drawn from one sample of a study of STAT5B mutations in CD4+ large granular lymphocyte leukemia. Repertoires were generated with immunoSEQ multiplex PCR, while TCRdb's copy carries only in-frame clones and drops some. The table shows about 8,000 clones, with roughly 90% occurring only once. What was sequenced was PBMCs. The receptors come from a woman in her 70s with CD4+ T-cell large granular lymphocyte leukemia. The CDR3 runs from the conserved cysteine through the conserved F or W. The D gene is left open where the match is weak. Clone size is stated in some rows and not others, as once, few, many or a class when expanded.

v_call	d_call	clone_size	j_call	cdr3_nt	cdr3_aa
TRBV6-6	TRBD1	.	TRBJ1-2	TGTGCCGGGGGGACAGGGGGTGGTAACTATGGCTACACCTTC	CAGGTGGGNYGYTF
TRBV4-3	.	.	TRBJ1-3	TGCGCCAGCAGCCAAGAATTCAGGGAAAACACCATATATTTT	CASSQEFRENTIYF
TRBV5-4	TRBD1	.	TRBJ2-5	TGTGCCAGCAGCTTGAGGGGACAGGGTGAAGGGGAGACCCAGTACTTC	CASSLRGQGEGETQYF
TRBV5-4	.	.	TRBJ2-1	TGTGCCAGCAGCTTGCCCTACAATGAGCAGTTCTTC	CASSLPYNEQFF
TRBV15	.	.	TRBJ2-5	TGTGCCACCAGCAGAGGGGCAGGACGGGAGGAGACCCAGTACTTC	CATSRGAGREETQYF
TRBV11-1	.	.	TRBJ2-5	TGTGCCAGCAGCCCCCGGGCATCCTTGTACCAAGAGACCCAGTACTTC	CASSPRASLYQETQYF
TRBV28	TRBD1	.	TRBJ2-7	TGTGCCAGCAGTTTAGGACAGGGGACACGCGAGCAGTACTTC	CASSLGQGTREQYF
TRBV7-2	.	.	TRBJ2-1	TGTGCCAGCAGCTTAGCAGCGTCTAAGTCCTACAATGAGCAGTTCTTC	CASSLAASKSYNEQFF
TRBV28	.	.	TRBJ2-7	TGTGCCAGCAGTTTACGACGATCCGAGCAGTACTTC	CASSLRRSEQYF
TRBV6-6	TRBD1	.	TRBJ2-3	TGTGCCAGCTCCCTCCGAGGGGGCGGGGATACGCAGTATTTT	CASSLRGGGDTQYF
TRBV7-5	.	.	TRBJ1-5	TGTGCCAGAAGCTTGAGCAGGATTTATAGCAATCAGCCCCAGCATTTT	CARSLSRIYSNQPQHF
TRBV5-6	.	.	TRBJ2-5	TGTGCCAGCAGCCTCCGACGGGCCGAGACCCAGTACTTC	CASSLRRAETQYF
TRBV18	.	.	TRBJ1-5	TGTGCCAGCTCACATGGGACTGATAATCGGCCCCAGCATTTT	CASSHGTDNRPQHF
TRBV11-2	.	.	TRBJ1-5	TGTGCCAGCAGCTTAGATTTAGGTCAGCCCCAGCATTTT	CASSLDLGQPQHF
TRBV2	TRBD1	.	TRBJ2-7	TGTGCCAGCAGTCGGACAGGGCGGTCCAGCGAGCAGTACTTC	CASSRTGRSSEQYF
TRBV11-2	.	.	TRBJ2-2	TGTGCCAGCAGCTTAGGCGTAGGGCAGGGAACCGGGGAGCTGTTTTTT	CASSLGVGQGTGELFF
TRBV11-3	.	.	TRBJ2-2	TGTGCCAGCAGCCGGGGCAGGGCGAGCTCTACCGGGGAGCTGTTTTTT	CASSRGRASSTGELFF
TRBV14	.	.	TRBJ2-1	TGTGCCAGCAACAGGGACAACCCGGGGGGTGAGCAGTTCTTC	CASNRDNPGGEQFF
TRBV28	TRBD2	.	TRBJ2-1	TGTGCCAGCAGTTCGGCGGGGAGCGGGGTTAATGAGCAGTTCTTC	CASSSAGSGVNEQFF
TRBV30	TRBD2	once	TRBJ2-1	TGTGCCTGGAGTGGACTAGCACGGAATGAGCAGTTCTTC	CAWSGLARNEQFF
TRBV27	.	.	TRBJ1-5	TGTGCCAGCAGTCTGGGAAGAGGGAATCAGCCCCAGCATTTT	CASSLGRGNQPQHF
TRBV5-5	.	few	TRBJ1-5	TGTGCCAGCAGTTCCAGCGGAGGCAGCCCGCATTTT	CASSSSGGSPHF
TRBV21-1	.	.	TRBJ2-7	TGTGCCAGCAGAAACCTAGGTCCAGGGGGCTTCATCTCCTACGAGCAGTACTTC	CASRNLGPGGFISYEQYF
TRBV5-1	TRBD1	.	TRBJ1-6	TGCGCCAGCAGCTTGGCGACAGGGAATAATTCACCCCTCCACTTT	CASSLATGNNSPLHF
TRBV7-2	.	.	TRBJ2-5	TGTGCCAGCAGCAGAAGCGGGCAAGAGACCCAGTACTTC	CASSRSGQETQYF
TRBV5-4	TRBD2	.	TRBJ2-5	TGTGCCAGCAGTCCCGGGACTAGCGCCCCACTTGGGACCCAGTACTTC	CASSPGTSAPLGTQYF
TRBV10-3	.	once	TRBJ2-4	TGTGCTACCAGGGGGGAGATAATTCAGTACTTC	CATRGEIIQYF
TRBV6-1	.	.	TRBJ1-6	TGTGCCAGCAGTGGAGGGAGGGTCGATTCACCCCTCCACTTT	CASSGGRVDSPLHF
TRBV27	.	.	TRBJ1-1	TGTGCCAGCAGTTTATACCCCACTGTGAACACTGAAGCTTTCTTT	CASSLYPTVNTEAFF
TRBV5-6	.	.	TRBJ1-2	TGTGCCAGCAGCTCTACCTATGGCTACACCTTC	CASSSTYGYTF
TRBV7-2	.	.	TRBJ2-3	TGTGCCAGCAGCTCCCAGATTAGGGGGACAGATACGCAGTATTTT	CASSSQIRGTDTQYF
TRBV19	.	.	TRBJ1-2	TGTGCCAGTACCCTATGGTCTCCCGGGACACCCAGCGCCAATGGCTACACCTTC	CASTLWSPGTPSANGYTF
TRBV30	.	.	TRBJ1-1	TGTGCCTGGAGCATCTGGGGGACTCTGAACACTGAAGCTTTCTTT	CAWSIWGTLNTEAFF
TRBV5-4	.	few	TRBJ1-1	TGTGCCAGCAGCTTGGCCGGAGGTATGAACACTGAAGCTTTCTTT	CASSLAGGMNTEAFF
TRBV19	TRBD1	.	TRBJ1-2	TGTGCCAGTACCCCTCCTCCGGGACAGGTTTCTCGAAATGGCTACACCTTC	CASTPPPGQVSRNGYTF
TRBV7-9	TRBD1	.	TRBJ1-1	TGTGCCAGCAGCCCGGGGACAGGGGTGAACACTGAAGCTTTCTTT	CASSPGTGVNTEAFF
TRBV11-3	.	.	TRBJ2-6	TGTGCCAGCAGCTTAGACTTCTCTGGGGCCAACGTCCTGACTTTC	CASSLDFSGANVLTF
TRBV7-8	.	.	TRBJ1-4	TGTGCCAGCGGGCACGGGGATAATGAAAAACTGTTTTTT	CASGHGDNEKLFF
TRBV5-1	TRBD1	few	TRBJ2-3	TGCGCCAGCAGCACGGGACAGGGGTCAGATACGCAGTATTTT	CASSTGQGSDTQYF
TRBV2	.	.	TRBJ2-7	TGTGCCAGCAAAGGGGACGGTTACGAGCAGTACTTC	CASKGDGYEQYF
TRBV27	.	.	TRBJ2-7	TGTGCCAGCAGTCTAGGGGATTCGTCCTACGAGCAGTACTTC	CASSLGDSSYEQYF
TRBV6-6	.	.	TRBJ1-1	TGTGCCAGCAGTTACTCGAGGCGGGTGGACACTGAAGCTTTCTTT	CASSYSRRVDTEAFF
TRBV2	.	.	TRBJ2-2	TGTGCCAGCAGCATGACTCTGGGGGGTCGGGAGCTGTTTTTT	CASSMTLGGRELFF
TRBV18	TRBD1	.	TRBJ1-1	TGTGCCAGCTCCGTGCCGACAGGGGGAAAGGAAGCTTTCTTT	CASSVPTGGKEAFF
TRBV28	TRBD1	few	TRBJ1-6	TGTGCCAGCAGTTTATCGACAGGGGGTTCTGGGTCACCCCTCCACTTT	CASSLSTGGSGSPLHF
TRBV15	.	.	TRBJ2-7	TGTGCCACCAGCAAGACCCGGGACGCAGGGTCCTACGAGCAGTACTTC	CATSKTRDAGSYEQYF
TRBV7-6	.	.	TRBJ1-5	TGTGCCAGCAGCTTGAATGGTCCCAATCAGCCCCAGCATTTT	CASSLNGPNQPQHF
TRBV5-1	.	.	TRBJ2-1	TGCGCCAGCAGCGGGAGGGGGACTGAGCAGTTCTTC	CASSGRGTEQFF
TRBV7-9	.	.	TRBJ2-6	TGTGCCAGCAGCCGGACAGTACCTTCTGGGGCCAACGTCCTGACTTTC	CASSRTVPSGANVLTF
TRBV7-8	TRBD2	.	TRBJ2-5	TGTGCCAGCAGCTTTAGCGGGGGGCCCCAAGAGACCCAGTACTTC	CASSFSGGPQETQYF
TRBV30	.	.	TRBJ1-2	TGTGCCTGGAGTAGCGGGGCTGTCACTACTAACTATGGCTACACCTTC	CAWSSGAVTTNYGYTF
TRBV19	.	.	TRBJ1-4	TGTGCCAGTAGCCCCACACGGACGGCTTCTAATGAAAAACTGTTTTTT	CASSPTRTASNEKLFF